The present entry profiles one TCR beta chain with its context. The data stem from a study of blood T cell repertoires in COVID-19. At the level of the study: Acute and convalescent COVID-19 specimens originated in the United States, Italy and Spain. PBMCs, B-cell-depleted T cells, or T cells were the source of the cDNA or gDNA that made up the material.

CDR3 length: 11 residues. As processed by the authors: How many nucleated cells were present was estimated from reference gene primer amplification. This table comes from immunoSEQ multiplex PCR, and its TCRdb copy is limited to in-frame clones, with some not included. V, J and clone size are those of that table, while D and trimming were read from the DNA. Of about 240,000 clones detected, roughly four fifths appear once; the ten largest clones hold around 12%. The sequenced sample was peripheral blood. This clonotype was sampled from a woman aged 55 to 70 with active or convalescent COVID-19. V and J are TRBV21-1 and TRBJ1-6. TRBV21-1 is annotated as a pseudogene. CDR3 in DNA: TGTGCCAGCAGCAACCTGTCACCCCTCCACTTT. Protein product: CASSNLSPLHF.